This T cell receptor (beta chain) was recovered during a study of blood T cell repertoires in COVID-19. Overall study: From the United States, Italy and Spain came samples of acute and convalescent COVID-19. Sample material is recorded as cDNA or gDNA derived from T cells, B-cell-depleted T cells, or PBMCs.

The V end was cut by 6 bases, the J end by 2 bases, with 13 bases between. This CDR3 contains 14 residues. CDR1 is SGHAT and CDR2 is FQNNGV in the germline V gene. Sequencing used immunoSEQ multiplex PCR; TCRdb keeps in-frame clones, though not all of them. The profile shows 200,000 to 300,000 clones, around 89% of them singletons. V usage is TRBV11-2 and J usage is TRBJ1-1; possible D gene TRBD1, 5 bases. This clonotype was obtained from a man aged 55 to 70 who had recovered from COVID-19. Sequencing used peripheral blood. The DNA for the CDR3 is TGTGCCAGCAGACTCAGGGTACCCAACACTGAAGCTTTCTTT. Protein: CASRLRVPNTEAFF.